These 8 T cell receptor beta chains were sequenced from one sample in a study of T cells in Graves' hyperthyroidism and ophthalmopathy. Amplification of TCR beta CDR3 regions was performed using RNA transcripts as template. The study used the HTBI primer set for a first-round RT-PCR of the TCR CDR3. TCRdb re-analysed the multiplex PCR reads in MiXCR, keeping a single row per CDR3 protein. The data show a few hundred thousand distinct CDR3 sequences, roughly 20% seen once. Source material: blood. The receptors derive from a young man with Graves' hyperthyroidism.

In this sample, this clonotype turned up many times. J is TRBJ2-5 and V is TRBV29-1, with 8 bases that match TRBD2. V was pared by 8 bases and J by 4 bases, with 9 bases of the junction left unmatched. The CDR3 spans 13 residues. CDR1 SQVTM and CDR2 ANQGSEA come from the germline V gene. The CDR3 DNA follows: TGCAGCACCCTGCGGGGGGCAAGAGAGACCCAGTACTTC. This translates into CSTLRGARETQYF. Variable domain in full (rest from reference TRBV29-1 and TRBJ2-5): SAVISQKPSRDICQRGTSLTIQCQVDSQVTMMFWYRQQPGQSLTLIATANQGSEATYESGFVIDKFPISRPNLTFSTLTVSNMSPEDSSIYLCSTLRGARETQYFGPGTRLLVL.

This clonotype was counted many times. The chain is built from TRBV11-2 and TRBJ1-5; D gene uncertain. Germline values: CDR1 SGHAT, CDR2 FQNNGV. The germline V and J ends were trimmed by 0 bases and 3 bases, with 9 bases remaining between them. The CDR3 consists of 15 residues. The CDR3, as DNA: TGTGCCAGCAGCTTAGAAGAGGGTTTCAATCAGCCCCAGCATTTT. It yields the protein CASSLEEGFNQPQHF.

Turning to this clonotype: This could be a read error, since a much larger clone is one nucleotide away. This sequence joins TRBV2 and TRBJ2-5; possible D gene TRBD2, 6 bases. Germline assignment: CDR1 SNHLY and CDR2 FYNNEI. The CDR3 spans 15 residues. The CDR3, as DNA: TGTGCCAGCAGTGAGAGACAATCCTCGGGGGAGACCAAGTACTTC. Translated, it gives CASSERQSSGETKYF.

The chain combines TRBV6-1 with TRBJ1-5; maybe TRBD1 (5 bases). The CDR3 is made up of 15 amino acids. The germline V gene encodes CDR1 MNHNS and CDR2 SASEGT. Trimming took 6 bases from V and 0 from J, leaving 12 bases between them. The CDR3 region has the DNA TGTGCCAGCAGCCTAGGGGAGAGTAGCAATCAGCCCCAGCATTTT. Translating it yields CASSLGESSNQPQHF.

This chain joins TRBV12-3 or TRBV12-4 and TRBJ1-2; D not certain. V lost 4 bases and J lost 5, with 11 bases in between. The CDR3 has 13 amino acids. CDR3 sequence: CASSSGSFYGYTF. The CDR3 nucleotides are TGTGCCAGCAGTTCGGGGTCTTTTTATGGCTACACCTTC.

This clonotype occurred a few times. The chain combines TRBV12-3 or TRBV12-4 with TRBJ2-5; TRBD1 agrees at 11 bases. Trimming took 4 bases from V and 0 from J; bases not matched to a gene: 4. This CDR3 is 16 amino acids long. As DNA, the CDR3 is TGTGCCAGCAGTTCCCGGGACAGGGGGTACCAAGAGACCCAGTACTTC. Its translation is CASSSRDRGYQETQYF.

The CDR3 is CASPTGSGNTEAFF. The CDR3 DNA reads as TGTGCCAGCCCCACGGGCAGCGGAAACACTGAAGCTTTCTTT. This sequence joins TRBV6-1 and TRBJ1-1, with D uncertain. Germline lookup yields CDR1 MNHNS and CDR2 SASEGT. This CDR3 contains 14 residues. V lost 8 bases and J lost 2, with 15 bases in between.

J is TRBJ1-1 and V is TRBV4-1, with D hard to call. The germline gives CDR1 MGHRA, CDR2 YSYEKL. V dropped 1 base and J dropped 0 bases, with 12 bases sitting between them. The CDR3 is made up of 16 amino acids. This CDR3 reads CASSQGAALMNTEAFF. The CDR3 nucleotides read TGCGCCAGCAGCCAAGGGGCAGCGCTAATGAACACTGAAGCTTTCTTT.